This section outlines one T cell receptor (beta chain) sequence together with its context. Profiled with immunoSEQ multiplex PCR; TCRdb holds only in-frame clones, not every one. The table includes under 50,000 clones, 80% to 95% detected once. The V end was cut by 2 bases, the J end by 6 bases, with 15 bases between. The CDR3 length is 15 residues. Germline assignment: CDR1 ENHRY and CDR2 SYGVKD. This entry is derived from a study of blood T cell repertoires in COVID-19. Study-level information: PBMCs, B-cell-depleted T cells, or T cells were the source of the cDNA or gDNA that made up the material.

The chain is built from TRBV10-3 and TRBJ2-3; weak D call: TRBD1 (5 bases). The TCR comes from a human donor in a cohort sampled during active COVID-19. The sequencing sample was made of peripheral blood. The CDR3 DNA is TGTGCCATCAGTGAGGGGGCCCGATTCCCCGATACGCAGTATTTT. Translation gives CAISEGARFPDTQYF.